The 21 T cell receptor beta chains reported below all come from one sample, sequenced in a study of T cell repertoires in cytomegalovirus infection. Antigen specificity for these receptors is unknown. One entry per CDR3 protein results from TCRdb running MiXCR on the reads. The sample gives about 830,000 distinct CDR3 sequences, about 33% of which show up once; roughly 12% is in the top ten. Here the sequenced sample was cultured CD8+ T cells from PBMCs, taken from culture after CMV antigen stimulation. These receptors all come from a human donor in good health (CMV status not recorded). Some clones in this sample may be carry-over from other donors' samples.

This clonotype was observed a few times. The chain has TRBV10-3 and TRBJ2-1, with 9 positions matching TRBD1. Germline CDR1 reads ENHRY; CDR2 reads SYGVKD. V lost 4 bases, J lost 5 bases, and 12 bases stayed unmatched. This CDR3 has 17 residues. CDR3 sequence: CAISAPDRGALHNEQFF. CDR3 DNA sequence: TGTGCCATCAGTGCCCCGGACAGGGGAGCGTTACACAATGAGCAGTTCTTC.

CDR3 nucleotides: TGTGCCAGTAGTTTCAGCCCGCTAGATACGCAGTATTTT. Its protein is CASSFSPLDTQYF. The chain joins TRBV19 to TRBJ2-3; D unclear. CDR3 length equals 13 residues. The germline gives CDR1 LNHDA, CDR2 SQIVND (reference sequence). Trimming took 5 bases from V and 5 from J, leaving 11 bases between them.

The rearrangement links TRBV29-1 to TRBJ2-5, with a tentative D call TRBD2 (5 bases). The CDR3 is 13 amino acids. Germline CDR1 and CDR2: SQVTM and ANQGSEA. Trimming took 4 bases from V and 5 from J, leaving 14 bases between them. This CDR3 is CSVVGLGDETQYF. CDR3 bases: TGCAGCGTTGTGGGTCTGGGAGATGAGACCCAGTACTTC.

The table lists this clonotype with a count of one. The chain combines TRBV7-8 with TRBJ2-5; the D gene is possibly TRBD1 (5 bases). The germline V gene has CDR1 SGHVS and CDR2 FQNEAQ. The CDR3 runs to 19 residues. Deletions cut 0 bases from V and 1 base from J, with 21 bases between. The chain's CDR3 is CASSLAPPRRTLGQETQYF. In DNA form, the CDR3 reads TGTGCCAGCAGCTTAGCACCGCCGCGCAGGACATTAGGCCAAGAGACCCAGTACTTC.

This clonotype was seen a handful of times. The chain is built from TRBV4-1 and TRBJ2-7, with 7 nucleotides matching TRBD2. Germline trimming cut 0 bases from V and 6 bases from J; bases unmatched to any gene: 8. Looked up from germline, CDR1 is MGHRA and CDR2 is YSYEKL. The CDR3 sequence is 15 residues long. This chain's CDR3 is CASSQDGGGTGEQYF. The CDR3 bases are TGCGCCAGCAGCCAAGATGGGGGGGGAACGGGCGAGCAGTACTTC.

The J gene is TRBJ2-1, the V gene TRBV20-1; possibly TRBD2 for D (6 bases). Germline V CDR1 and CDR2: DFQATT, SNEGSKA (reference sequence). The V gene lost 3 bases and the J gene lost 10 bases, with 16 bases spanning the gap. CDR3 size: 13 residues. As DNA, the CDR3 is TGCAGTGCTAGGAGACTAGGGGTTGTCGAGCAGTTCTTC. Amino acid sequence: CSARRLGVVEQFF.

This clonotype has more than one count but fewer than ten. V is TRBV27 and J is TRBJ2-3; possibly TRBD1 for D (6 bases). This CDR3 comprises 14 residues. Between the trimmed V and J ends, which lost 5 bases and 2 bases, there was a span of 11 bases. Germline-derived CDR1 and CDR2 are MNHEY and SMNVEV (reference sequence). The CDR3 DNA sequence: TGTGCCAGCAGTCCACAGGGATTCACAGATACGCAGTATTTT. It yields the protein CASSPQGFTDTQYF.

This rearrangement joins TRBV12-3 or TRBV12-4 to TRBJ2-1; tentatively, D is TRBD2 (6 bases). The CDR3 runs 14 residues. V shed 6 bases and J shed 4 bases, with 13 bases lying between them. CDR3 protein: CASRAGPTYNEQFF. CDR3 DNA sequence: TGTGCCAGCAGGGCGGGACCAACGTACAATGAGCAGTTCTTC.

The V gene is TRBV5-4, the J gene TRBJ2-3, with 12 bases identical to TRBD2. The junction had 8 bases not matched to a gene; V was cut back by 1 base and J by 2 bases. The CDR3 length is 18 residues. CDR1 and CDR2 (germline): SGHNT, YYREEE (reference sequence). DNA of the CDR3: TGTGCCAGCAGCTTGTATCCTTCTAGCGGGGGGGCCACAGATACGCAGTATTTT. This gives the protein CASSLYPSSGGATDTQYF.

The V and J genes are TRBV27 and TRBJ2-3, with 7 nucleotides matching TRBD2. The CDR3 runs to 15 residues. CDR1 MNHEY and CDR2 SMNVEV come from the germline V gene (reference sequence). Unmatched junction bases numbered 5, after V lost 1 base and J lost 4 bases. The CDR3 loop is CASSLYAGEADTQYF. The CDR3 DNA sequence: TGTGCCAGCAGTTTATACGCGGGGGAGGCAGATACGCAGTATTTT.

This clonotype has ten or more counts. The chain has TRBV7-6 and TRBJ2-1, with D uncertain. The CDR3 extends over 13 amino acids. CDR1 is SGHVS, CDR2 FNYEAQ, per germline. The V gene lost 4 bases and the J gene lost 3 bases, with 7 bases spanning the gap. The DNA for the CDR3 is TGTGCCAGCAGCTCAGTCGGCTACAATGAGCAGTTCTTC. Translated, it gives CASSSVGYNEQFF.

In this sample, this clonotype turned up a few times. This CDR3 reads CASSYRDRGSYEQYF. DNA of the CDR3: TGTGCCAGCAGCTACCGGGACAGGGGAAGCTACGAGCAGTACTTC. This chain joins TRBV7-6 and TRBJ2-7; 10 bases align to TRBD1. Germline lookup yields CDR1 SGHVS and CDR2 FNYEAQ. Losses at the gene ends were 4 bases for V and 3 bases for J; bases not matched to a gene: 6. There are 15 residues in the CDR3.

The chain links TRBV7-9 to TRBJ1-5, with D unresolved. The CDR3 runs to 14 residues. CDR1 is SEHNR, CDR2 FQNEAQ, per germline (reference sequence). V was trimmed by 0 bases and J by 4 bases, leaving 7 bases between them. The CDR3 reads CASSLATENQPQHF. As DNA, the CDR3 is TGTGCCAGCAGCTTAGCTACGGAGAATCAGCCCCAGCATTTT.

The chain has TRBV6-5 and TRBJ2-2, with D perhaps being TRBD1 or TRBD2 (5 bases each). This CDR3 region has 16 residues. V was cut by 2 bases and J by 5 bases, with 15 bases left in between. Germline assignment: CDR1 MNHEY and CDR2 SVGAGI. The CDR3 sequence is CASSYPGPLKTGELFF. The CDR3 nucleotides are TGTGCCAGCAGTTACCCGGGACCGTTGAAAACCGGGGAGCTGTTTTTT.

This chain connects TRBV9 to TRBJ1-1; maybe TRBD1 (5 bases). CDR3 length: 15 amino acids. The V end lost 0 bases, the J end lost 8 bases, and 17 bases lay between the germline ends. Per the germline V gene, CDR1 is SGDLS and CDR2 is YYNGEE. Here the CDR3 reads CASSVATDPGLEAFF. DNA for the CDR3: TGTGCCAGCAGCGTAGCAACAGACCCGGGGCTGGAAGCTTTCTTT.

For this clonotype: A single base separates this from a much larger clone, so it may be a read error. The chain uses TRBV7-6 and TRBJ1-5, with 11 nucleotides matching TRBD1. The germline gives CDR1 SGHVS, CDR2 FNYEAQ. The CDR3 is 16 amino acids. DNA of the CDR3: TGTGTCAGCAGCGCGGGACAGGGGGGTAGCAATCAGCCCCAGCATTTT. It specifies CVSSAGQGGSNQPQHF.

The table lists this clonotype with a few counts. The chain recombines TRBV11-2 with TRBJ2-1, with 7 bases fitting TRBD1. The germline V gene has CDR1 SGHAT and CDR2 FQNNGV. This CDR3 is 14 amino acids long. J was trimmed by 5 bases and V by 6 bases; bases with no gene match: 7. The CDR3 protein is CASSSGGNHNEQFF. Written as DNA, the CDR3 is TGTGCCAGCAGTTCAGGGGGAAACCACAATGAGCAGTTCTTC.

This clonotype was recorded at least ten times. The J gene is TRBJ1-1, the V gene TRBV7-2; TRBD1 might be the D (6 bases). V lost 4 bases to trimming and J lost 6 bases, with 12 bases between them. Per germline, CDR1 SGHTA and CDR2 FQGNSA. CDR3 size: 13 residues. The CDR3 DNA reads TGTGCCAGCAGCTCATTGAGGACAGCTGAAGCTTTCTTT. Protein product: CASSSLRTAEAFF.

This clonotype was seen more than once but under ten times. The genes are TRBV7-6 and TRBJ1-5; tentatively, D is TRBD1 (5 bases). Between the trimmed V and J ends, which lost 5 bases and 7 bases, there was a span of 15 bases. Germline CDR1 reads SGHVS; CDR2 reads FNYEAQ. The CDR3 is made up of 14 amino acids. CDR3 loop: CASSAPGLGQPQHF. The CDR3 region has the DNA TGTGCCAGCAGCGCCCCGGGGCTGGGGCAGCCCCAGCATTTT.

This clonotype showed up many times. The chain couples TRBV10-2 to TRBJ1-2; the D gene is possibly TRBD1 (6 bases). Trimming stripped 3 bases from V and 7 bases from J, with 12 bases between. The CDR3 has 13 amino acids. Germline values: CDR1 WSHSY, CDR2 SAAADI. The CDR3 nucleotides are TGCGCCAGCAGTGATGGGGGGGCTCTTGGCTACACCTTC. It is translated as CASSDGGALGYTF.

The chain combines TRBV27 with TRBJ2-3; 9 bases are a match to TRBD1. CDR3 length equals 15 residues. Unmatched junction bases numbered 4, after V lost 2 bases and J lost 4 bases. CDR1 and CDR2 (germline): MNHEY, SMNVEV (reference sequence). CDR3 in DNA: TGTGCCAGCAGTTTACAACGACAGGGGGCAGATACGCAGTATTTT. Translation: CASSLQRQGADTQYF.